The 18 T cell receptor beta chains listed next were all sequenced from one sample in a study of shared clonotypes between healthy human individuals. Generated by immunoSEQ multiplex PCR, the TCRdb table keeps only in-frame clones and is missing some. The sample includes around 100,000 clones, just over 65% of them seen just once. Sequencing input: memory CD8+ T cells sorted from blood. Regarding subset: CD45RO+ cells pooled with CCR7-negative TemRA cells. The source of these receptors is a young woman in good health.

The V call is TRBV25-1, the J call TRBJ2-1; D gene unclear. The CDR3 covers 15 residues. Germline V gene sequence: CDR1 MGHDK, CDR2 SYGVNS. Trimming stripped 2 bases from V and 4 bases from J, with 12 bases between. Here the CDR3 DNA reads TGTGCCAGCAGTGAAGGTTCGTCTACTTACAATGAGCAGTTCTTC. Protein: CASSEGSSTYNEQFF. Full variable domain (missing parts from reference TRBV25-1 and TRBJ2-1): EADIYQTPRYLVIGTGKKITLECSQTMGHDKMYWYQQDPGMELHLIHYSYGVNSTEKGDLSSESTVSRIRTEHFPLTLESARPSHTSQYLCASSEGSSTYNEQFFGPGTRLTVL.

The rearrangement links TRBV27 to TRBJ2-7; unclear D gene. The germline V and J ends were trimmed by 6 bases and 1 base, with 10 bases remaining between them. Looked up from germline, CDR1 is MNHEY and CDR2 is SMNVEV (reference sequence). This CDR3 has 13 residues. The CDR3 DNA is TGTGCCAGCAGAACCACGACTTCCTACGAGCAGTACTTC. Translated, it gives CASRTTTSYEQYF.

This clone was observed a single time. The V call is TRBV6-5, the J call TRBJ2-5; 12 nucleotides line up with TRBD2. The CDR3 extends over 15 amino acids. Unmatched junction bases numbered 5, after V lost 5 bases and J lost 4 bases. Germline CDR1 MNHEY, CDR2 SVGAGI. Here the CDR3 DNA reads TGTGCCAGCAGTCCCTCGGGACTAGCGGGAGAGACCCAGTACTTC. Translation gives CASSPSGLAGETQYF.

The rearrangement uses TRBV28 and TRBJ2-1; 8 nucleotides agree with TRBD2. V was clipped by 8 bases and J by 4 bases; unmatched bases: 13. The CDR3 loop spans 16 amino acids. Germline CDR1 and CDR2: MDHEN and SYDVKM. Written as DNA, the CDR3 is TGTGCCAGCTCAGCAGAAGCGGGAGTTTATTACAATGAGCAGTTCTTC. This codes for CASSAEAGVYYNEQFF.

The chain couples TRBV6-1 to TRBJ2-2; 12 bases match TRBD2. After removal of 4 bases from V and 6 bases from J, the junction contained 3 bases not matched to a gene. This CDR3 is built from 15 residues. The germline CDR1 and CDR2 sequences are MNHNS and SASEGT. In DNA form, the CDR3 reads TGTGCCAGCAGTGGACTAGCGGGAGAAGCCGGGGAGCTGTTTTTT. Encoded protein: CASSGLAGEAGELFF.

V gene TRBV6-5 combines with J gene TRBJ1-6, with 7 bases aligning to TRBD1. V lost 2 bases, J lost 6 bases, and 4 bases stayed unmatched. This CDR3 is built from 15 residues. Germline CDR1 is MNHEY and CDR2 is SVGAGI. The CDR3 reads CASSYQTGLNSPLHF. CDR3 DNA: TGTGCCAGCAGTTACCAGACAGGGCTTAATTCACCCCTCCACTTT.

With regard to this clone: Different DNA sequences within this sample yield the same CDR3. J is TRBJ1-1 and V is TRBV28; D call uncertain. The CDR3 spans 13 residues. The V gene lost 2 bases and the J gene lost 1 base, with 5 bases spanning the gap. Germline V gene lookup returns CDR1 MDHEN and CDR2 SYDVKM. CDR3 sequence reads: CASSLIGNTEAFF. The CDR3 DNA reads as TGTGCCAGCAGTTTAATAGGGAACACTGAAGCTTTCTTT.

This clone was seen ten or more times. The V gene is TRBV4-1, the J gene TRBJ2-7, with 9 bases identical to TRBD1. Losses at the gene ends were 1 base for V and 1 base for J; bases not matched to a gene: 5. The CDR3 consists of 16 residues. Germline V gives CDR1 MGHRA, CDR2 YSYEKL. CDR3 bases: TGCGCCAGCAGCCAAGTATGGACAGGGGAATCCTACGAGCAGTACTTC. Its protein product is CASSQVWTGESYEQYF.

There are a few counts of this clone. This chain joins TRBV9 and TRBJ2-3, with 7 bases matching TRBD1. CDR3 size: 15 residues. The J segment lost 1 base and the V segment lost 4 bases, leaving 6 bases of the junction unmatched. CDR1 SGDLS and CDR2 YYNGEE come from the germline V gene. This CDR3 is CASSLRTGRTDTQYF. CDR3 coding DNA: TGTGCCAGCAGCCTGAGGACAGGCCGCACAGATACGCAGTATTTT.

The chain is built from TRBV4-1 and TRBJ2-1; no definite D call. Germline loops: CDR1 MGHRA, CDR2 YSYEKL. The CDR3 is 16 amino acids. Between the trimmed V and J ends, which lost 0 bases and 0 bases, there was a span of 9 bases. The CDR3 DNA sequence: TGCGCCAGCAGCCAAGATCCTGCGAGCTCCTACAATGAGCAGTTCTTC. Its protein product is CASSQDPASSYNEQFF.

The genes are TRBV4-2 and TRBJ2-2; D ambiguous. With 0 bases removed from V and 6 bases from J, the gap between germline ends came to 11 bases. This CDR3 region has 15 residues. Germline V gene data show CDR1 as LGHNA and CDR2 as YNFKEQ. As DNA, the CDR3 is TGTGCCAGCAGCCAAGAAGGGCGGTGGGCCGGGGAGCTGTTTTTT. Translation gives CASSQEGRWAGELFF.

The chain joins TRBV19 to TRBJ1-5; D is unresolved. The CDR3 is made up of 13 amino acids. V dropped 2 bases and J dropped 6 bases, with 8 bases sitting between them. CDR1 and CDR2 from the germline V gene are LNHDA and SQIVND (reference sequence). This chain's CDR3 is CASSISGSQPQHF. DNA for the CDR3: TGTGCCAGTAGTATAAGTGGGAGTCAGCCCCAGCATTTT. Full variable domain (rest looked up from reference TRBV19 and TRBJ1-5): DGGITQSPKYLFRKEGQNVTLSCEQNLNHDAMYWYRQDPGQGLRLIYYSQIVNDFQKGDIAEGYSVSREKKESFPLTVTSAQKNPTAFYLCASSISGSQPQHFGDGTRLSIL.

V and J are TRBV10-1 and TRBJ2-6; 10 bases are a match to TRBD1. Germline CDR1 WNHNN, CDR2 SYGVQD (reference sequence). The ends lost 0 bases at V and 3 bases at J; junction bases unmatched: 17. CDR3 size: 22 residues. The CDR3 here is CASSESAHCPPTGGCGANVLTF. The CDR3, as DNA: TGCGCCAGCAGTGAGTCGGCACACTGCCCCCCGACAGGGGGCTGTGGGGCCAACGTCCTGACTTTC.

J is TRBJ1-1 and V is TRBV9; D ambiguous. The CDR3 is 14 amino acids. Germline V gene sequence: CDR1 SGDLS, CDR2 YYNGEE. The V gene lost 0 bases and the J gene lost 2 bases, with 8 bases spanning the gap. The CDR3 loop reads CASSVGRVNTEAFF. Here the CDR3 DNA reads TGTGCCAGCAGCGTAGGAAGGGTTAACACTGAAGCTTTCTTT.

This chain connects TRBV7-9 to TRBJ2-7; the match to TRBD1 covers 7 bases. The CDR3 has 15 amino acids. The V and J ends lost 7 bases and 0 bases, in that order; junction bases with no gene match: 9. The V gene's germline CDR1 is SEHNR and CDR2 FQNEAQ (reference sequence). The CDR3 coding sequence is TGTGCCAGCAATCTCTTGGGACAGAGCTCCTACGAGCAGTACTTC. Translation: CASNLLGQSSYEQYF.

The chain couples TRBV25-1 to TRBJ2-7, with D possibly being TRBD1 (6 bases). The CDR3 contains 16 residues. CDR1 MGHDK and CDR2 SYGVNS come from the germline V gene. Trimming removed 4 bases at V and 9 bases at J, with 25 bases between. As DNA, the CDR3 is TGTGCCAGCAGTGGGTACAGGGTTGGCGGCCTACGTGGGCAGTACTTC. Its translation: CASSGYRVGGLRGQYF.

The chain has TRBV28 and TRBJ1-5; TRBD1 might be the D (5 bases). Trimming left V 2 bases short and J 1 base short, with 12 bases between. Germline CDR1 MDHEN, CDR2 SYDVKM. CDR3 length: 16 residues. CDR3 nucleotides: TGTGCCAGCAGTTTAGTGCGGCAGGGAAGCAATCAGCCCCAGCATTTT. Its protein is CASSLVRQGSNQPQHF.

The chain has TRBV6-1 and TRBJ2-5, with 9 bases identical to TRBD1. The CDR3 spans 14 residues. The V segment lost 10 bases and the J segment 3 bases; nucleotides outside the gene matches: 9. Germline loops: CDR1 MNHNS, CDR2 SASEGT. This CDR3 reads CANKIRDREETQYF. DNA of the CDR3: TGTGCCAACAAAATCCGGGACAGGGAAGAGACCCAGTACTTC.